This entry features one TCR beta chain sequence. The method was immunoSEQ multiplex PCR; TCRdb's version includes in-frame clones alone and lacks a portion of them. The repertoire includes fewer than 300,000 clones, approximately 85% of them detected once, and 0.87% sits in the top ten. The sample is drawn from a study of blood T cell repertoires in COVID-19. V shed 6 bases and J shed 6 bases, with 18 bases lying between them. This CDR3 has 14 amino acids. CDR1 is MDHEN, CDR2 SYDVKM, per germline. This clonotype was sampled from a human donor with COVID-19, enrolled during active disease. The donor label of this sample is uncertain. This chain uses TRBV28 with TRBJ2-7; no clear D. Sequenced sample: peripheral blood. In DNA form, the CDR3 reads TGTGCCAGCAGAGTTGGGCAGACGTTCGGCGAGCAGTACTTC. Its translation is CASRVGQTFGEQYF.